This T cell receptor beta chain was profiled in a study of blood T cell repertoires in COVID-19. Whole-study context: COVID-19 samples from acute and convalescent phases originated in the United States, Italy and Spain. Sample material is recorded as cDNA or gDNA derived from T cells, B-cell-depleted T cells, or PBMCs.

As originally analysed: How many nucleated cells were present was estimated from reference gene primer amplification. Produced via immunoSEQ multiplex PCR; TCRdb's table is partial and in-frame only. D and trimming come from the DNA, and the V and J calls and clone size come from that table. The sample lists 190,000 or so clones; almost 90% were seen once. Trimming took 4 bases from V and 2 from J, leaving 12 bases between them. The germline CDR1 and CDR2 sequences are SGHRS and YFSETQ. The CDR3 has 14 residues. The chain employs TRBV5-1 and TRBJ2-5; TRBD1 is a possible D gene (5 bases). The sequencing sample was made of peripheral blood. This sequence was found in a man aged 50 to 59 with acute or convalescent COVID-19. In DNA, the CDR3 is TGCGCCAGCAGCCTTCAGGGATTTCAAGAGACCCAGTACTTC. Translated, it gives CASSLQGFQETQYF.